The 22 T cell receptor beta chains in this list originate from one sample, sequenced in a study of T cell responses to AZD1222 COVID-19 vaccine. Data came from immunoSEQ multiplex PCR; TCRdb stores just in-frame clones and leaves some out. There are more than 150,000 clones in the sample; 80% to 95% occur only once, and more than 1.5% lies in the top ten. Sequenced here: peripheral blood, sampled 28 days after the second AZD1222 dose. These receptors all stem from an adult who received the AZD1222 COVID-19 vaccine.

The V gene is TRBV9, the J gene TRBJ2-2; D unresolved. Germline V gene sequence: CDR1 SGDLS, CDR2 YYNGEE. The CDR3 length is 15 residues. V lost 3 bases and J 0 bases, leaving 9 bases between the germline ends. CDR3 sequence reads: CASSGMVANTGELFF. Written as DNA, the CDR3 is TGTGCCAGCAGCGGAATGGTAGCGAACACCGGGGAGCTGTTTTTT.

The rearrangement links TRBV11-2 to TRBJ2-2; 9 bases agree with TRBD1. This CDR3 spans 16 amino acids. J gave up 6 bases and V 7 bases, and 12 bases lay outside the gene matches. The germline gives CDR1 SGHAT, CDR2 FQNNGV. The CDR3 is CASTGGQGGLAGELFF. The CDR3 DNA follows: TGTGCCAGCACCGGGGGACAGGGAGGGTTAGCCGGGGAGCTGTTTTTT.

This sequence joins TRBV19 and TRBJ1-3; D is unresolved. Trimming stripped 4 bases from V and 0 bases from J, with 7 bases between. CDR1 and CDR2 from the germline V gene are LNHDA and SQIVND (reference sequence). This CDR3 spans 14 amino acids. CDR3 nucleotides: TGTGCCAGTAGTACAGGAGTCTCTGGAAACACCATATATTTT. It translates to CASSTGVSGNTIYF. The variable domain in full, completed from reference TRBV19 and TRBJ1-3, reads DGGITQSPKYLFRKEGQNVTLSCEQNLNHDAMYWYRQDPGQGLRLIYYSQIVNDFQKGDIAEGYSVSREKKESFPLTVTSAQKNPTAFYLCASSTGVSGNTIYFGEGSWLTVV.

This clone was picked up one time. The chain uses TRBV11-2 and TRBJ1-5, with D hard to call. V lost 0 bases, J lost 3 bases, and 12 bases lay in between. Germline values: CDR1 SGHAT, CDR2 FQNNGV. The CDR3 loop spans 16 amino acids. The CDR3 nucleotides are TGTGCCAGCAGCTTAGACTATCGGCAAATCAATCAGCCCCAGCATTTT. It yields the protein CASSLDYRQINQPQHF. The whole variable domain, filled in from reference TRBV11-2 and TRBJ1-5, reads EAGVAQSPRYKIIEKRQSVAFWCNPISGHATLYWYQQILGQGPKLLIQFQNNGVVDDSQLPKDRFSAERLKGVDSTLKIQPAKLEDSAVYLCASSLDYRQINQPQHFGDGTRLSIL.

This clone appeared once. V is TRBV5-8 and J is TRBJ1-2, with a tentative D call TRBD1 (5 bases). Trimming shortened V by 0 bases and J by 6 bases, and 9 bases separated the two germline ends. CDR1 and CDR2 from the germline V gene are SGHTS and YDEGEE. The CDR3 is 13 residues long. The CDR3 here is CASSLGGANGYTF. CDR3 sequence (DNA): TGTGCCAGCAGCTTGGGAGGGGCTAATGGCTACACCTTC.

This clone appeared once. This sequence joins TRBV19 and TRBJ2-5, with unresolved D. Germline loops: CDR1 LNHDA, CDR2 SQIVND (reference sequence). The CDR3 length is 11 residues. Trimming took 3 bases from V and 5 from J, leaving 4 bases between them. The CDR3: CASSIAETQYF. The DNA for the CDR3 is TGTGCCAGTAGTATCGCCGAGACCCAGTACTTC.

The rearrangement joins TRBV11-2 to TRBJ2-3, with a possible D match to TRBD1 (6 bases). Trimming took off 1 base at V and 1 base at J, with 12 bases between the two ends. The V gene's germline CDR1 is SGHAT and CDR2 FQNNGV. This CDR3 region has 16 residues. The chain's CDR3 is CASSLAGAGGTDTQYF. CDR3 coding DNA: TGTGCCAGCAGCTTAGCAGGGGCTGGGGGCACAGATACGCAGTATTTT.

The chain recombines TRBV2 with TRBJ2-1; no clear D. There are 12 residues in the CDR3. V was pared by 2 bases and J by 6 bases, with 5 bases between. Germline loops: CDR1 SNHLY, CDR2 FYNNEI. The CDR3 loop is CASSEQSNEQFF. CDR3 in DNA: TGTGCCAGCAGTGAACAGAGCAATGAGCAGTTCTTC.

The J gene is TRBJ1-5, the V gene TRBV4-1, with a possible D match to TRBD1 (5 bases). The V gene lost 0 bases and the J gene lost 7 bases, with 7 bases spanning the gap. The CDR3 covers 13 residues. CDR1 and CDR2 (germline): MGHRA, YSYEKL. The chain's CDR3 is CASSQERGQPQHF. In nucleotides, the CDR3 is TGCGCCAGCAGCCAAGAACGGGGGCAGCCCCAGCATTTT.

V and J are TRBV4-1 and TRBJ2-7; possibly TRBD2 for D (6 bases). Trimming shortened V by 4 bases and J by 4 bases, and 26 bases separated the two germline ends. Germline CDR1 and CDR2: MGHRA and YSYEKL. The CDR3 loop spans 18 amino acids. CDR3 loop: CASSPTAWGGANFYEQYF. The CDR3 nucleotides read TGCGCCAGCAGCCCTACCGCGTGGGGCGGGGCAAACTTTTACGAGCAGTACTTC.

The V and J genes are TRBV28 and TRBJ2-3, with 9 bases fitting TRBD1. This CDR3 is built from 16 residues. CDR1 is MDHEN and CDR2 is SYDVKM in the germline V gene. V lost 6 bases, J lost 0 bases, and 7 bases stayed unmatched. The DNA of the CDR3 is TGTGCCAGCAGCTCGACAGGGGGGCGAAGCACAGATACGCAGTATTTT. Encoded protein: CASSSTGGRSTDTQYF.

J is TRBJ2-1 and V is TRBV5-1; D perhaps matches TRBD2 (6 bases). This CDR3 is 14 amino acids long. The germline gives CDR1 SGHRS, CDR2 YFSETQ. V was clipped by 2 bases and J by 7 bases, with 13 bases between them. The CDR3 sequence: CASSFDGSDNEQFF. The CDR3 DNA reads as TGCGCCAGCAGCTTCGACGGGAGCGATAATGAGCAGTTCTTC.

This clone was recorded only once. The chain combines TRBV19 with TRBJ1-2; TRBD1 matches at 11 bases. Unmatched junction bases numbered 7, after V lost 5 bases and J lost 8 bases. CDR1 and CDR2 (germline): LNHDA, SQIVND (reference sequence). The CDR3 loop spans 14 amino acids. CDR3 bases: TGTGCCAGTAGTCCGGACAGGGGGCAAAGGGGCTACACCTTC. It specifies CASSPDRGQRGYTF.

This clone was recorded once. The chain employs TRBV5-6 and TRBJ1-1, with a weak D call TRBD1 (5 bases). Trimming stripped 0 bases from V and 4 bases from J, with 7 bases between. Germline loops: CDR1 SGHDT, CDR2 YYEEEE. CDR3 size: 13 residues. CDR3 loop: CASSLGGGTEAFF. In DNA form, the CDR3 reads TGTGCCAGCAGCTTGGGTGGGGGCACTGAAGCTTTCTTT.

The DNA of the CDR3 is TGTGCCACCAGTGAGGGCGGAAATTGGGAGACCCAGTACTTC. The encoded protein is CATSEGGNWETQYF. This rearrangement joins TRBV24-1 to TRBJ2-5; no clear D. The CDR3 loop spans 14 amino acids. The V end lost 4 bases, the J end lost 5 bases, and 13 bases lay between the germline ends. Per the germline V gene, CDR1 is KGHDR and CDR2 is SFDVKD.

With regard to this clone: The junction differs from germline at one of its ends, possibly a read error. This same CDR3 is encoded by further DNA sequences in the sample. The CDR3 spells CASSFLRRQRLEQYF. The CDR3 region has the DNA TGTGCCAGTAGCTTCCTACGACGGCAAAGGTTGGAGCAGTACTTC. The chain joins TRBV13 to TRBJ2-7, with D uncertain. Germline V gives CDR1 PRHDT, CDR2 FYEKMQ (reference sequence). There are 15 residues in the CDR3.

V and J are TRBV5-1 and TRBJ2-3; 10 nucleotides agree with TRBD2. V lost 0 bases and J lost 3; bases outside the gene matches: 7. The V gene's germline CDR1 is SGHRS and CDR2 YFSETQ. The CDR3 is 17 amino acids. The chain's CDR3 is CASSLGLAGAGTDTQYF. Written as DNA, the CDR3 is TGCGCCAGCAGCTTGGGCCTAGCGGGAGCAGGTACAGATACGCAGTATTTT.

V and J are TRBV4-3 and TRBJ2-6; D is ambiguous. Per the germline V gene, CDR1 is LGHNA and CDR2 is YSLEER. The CDR3 is made up of 17 amino acids. V was cut by 3 bases and J by 0 bases, with 12 bases left in between. CDR3 residues: CASSQGTQTSGANVLTF. CDR3 nucleotide sequence: TGCGCCAGCAGCCAGGGAACGCAAACCTCTGGGGCCAACGTCCTGACTTTC.

The chain employs TRBV11-2 and TRBJ2-1; D is possibly TRBD1 (5 bases). Between the trimmed V and J ends, which lost 5 bases and 8 bases, there was a span of 19 bases. The CDR3 consists of 15 residues. Germline V CDR1 and CDR2: SGHAT, FQNNGV. CDR3 amino acids: CASSPGGGRVDEQFF. In DNA, the CDR3 is TGTGCCAGCAGCCCCGGTGGTGGCAGGGTCGATGAGCAGTTCTTC.

V is TRBV28 and J is TRBJ2-1; 13 bases fit TRBD2. The CDR3 is 19 residues long. With 3 bases clipped from V and 4 bases from J, the junction kept 12 bases outside the gene matches. Germline lookup yields CDR1 MDHEN and CDR2 SYDVKM. CDR3 sequence: CASSFPPSGTSGIYNEQFF. The CDR3 DNA is TGTGCCAGCAGTTTCCCTCCTTCCGGGACTAGCGGGATTTACAATGAGCAGTTCTTC.

The chain joins TRBV3-1 (or the pseudogene TRBV3-2) to TRBJ2-6; TRBD1 aligns across 7 bases. CDR3 length: 20 residues. Per the germline V gene, CDR1 is LGHDT and CDR2 is YNNKEL (reference sequence). Trimming at V came to 3 bases and at J to 4 bases, leaving 18 bases not matched to a gene. CDR3 nucleotide sequence: TGTGCCAGCAGCCACGACCAAGACAGGGTTCGAGGAAGGGGGGCCAACGTCCTGACTTTC. Its protein product is CASSHDQDRVRGRGANVLTF.

The V and J genes are TRBV30 and TRBJ1-2; D ambiguous. The CDR3 extends over 11 amino acids. V was cut by 3 bases and J by 7 bases, with 9 bases left in between. Per germline, CDR1 GTSNPN and CDR2 SVGIG (reference sequence). The CDR3 region is CAWREGSGYTF. In nucleotides, the CDR3 is TGTGCCTGGAGAGAGGGCAGTGGCTACACCTTC. Based on the CDR3 plus reference TRBV30 and TRBJ1-2, the full variable domain is SQTIHQWPATLVQPVGSPLSLECTVEGTSNPNLYWYRQAAGRGLQLLFYSVGIGQISSEVPQNLSASRPQDRQFILSSKKLLLSDSGFYLCAWREGSGYTFGSGTRLTVV.